Below, one TCR beta chain is given with its context. Its antigen is not yet known. No much larger clone is present one base from it, and per-base qualities are unavailable. TCRbeta CDR3 regions were amplified from genomic DNA using the immunoSEQ Assay, a bias-controlled multiplex PCR. The original pipeline was this. The number of nucleated cells in each sample was estimated by amplification of reference gene primers within the assay. To quantify the absolute abundance of each unique TCRbeta CDR3 rearrangement, sequence reads were collapsed and filtered. Productive Simpson clonality was computed per sample as the square root of Simpson's diversity index over productive rearrangements. In TCRdb, the immuneACCESS table is reduced to in-frame sequences with V and J assigned. These tables do not hold every clone; where another copy was compared, an unresolved V gene accounts for under half, and the others remain unexplained. V, J and clone size were drawn from that table, and D and trimming were deduced from the DNA. Within this sample are 120,000 or so clones, with roughly four fifths of them counted one time only. 16% of the sample rests with the top ten.

The collaborating institutions used their own protocols to collect whole blood in K2EDTA tubes. For TCRbeta analysis, collaborator samples were shipped as frozen whole blood, as isolated PBMCs, or as DNA extracted from either sample type. CDR1 is given as LGHDT and CDR2 as YNNKEL, both from the germline V gene (reference sequence). After removal of 0 bases from V and 0 bases from J, the junction retains 5 bases not matched to a gene. Counted from cysteine to phenylalanine, this CDR3 has 17 amino acids. The only DNA kept is the CDR3, 51 bases in frame from the first base. The data were taken from a study of blood T cell repertoires in COVID-19 (dated by TCRdb to about 2020). Context from the whole study: Samples covering the acute and convalescent phases of COVID-19 were provided by collaborators in the United States, Italy and Spain. The material from the prospective study consisted of cDNA or gDNA derived from T cells, B-cell-depleted T cells, or PBMCs. Subjects who had been exposed to COVID-19, were actively infected with it, or had recovered from it provided the deeply sampled blood TCRbeta repertoires that made up the dataset. The repertoires were released in a freely available public database intended as a resource for research on the immune response to SARS-CoV-2. Samples came from the ongoing ImmuneRACE study (first 160 participants) plus 1,254 subjects from 6 global collaborators. Nearly every sample came with metadata listing a de-identified subject ID, COVID-19 status, age in years and sex. Where available, HLA class I and class II types were taken from metadata supplied by the sample provider and were not determined by assay-based typing. Study-wide findings and limitations: The amount of clinical and demographic metadata varied by source and participant and was provided uncurated.

The source is a woman aged 55-75 years with acute or convalescent COVID-19. Sequenced material: peripheral blood. The V and J segments used are TRBV3-1 (or the pseudogene TRBV3-2) and TRBJ1-1; TRBD1 agrees with 9 junctional bases. The DNA sequence is TGTGCCAGCAGCCAAGATCGATGGACAGGGGTGAACACTGAAGCTTTCTTT. It translates to CASSQDRWTGVNTEAFF.